The rows below give T cell receptor beta chains drawn from one sample of a study of shared clonotypes between healthy human individuals. Repertoires were generated with immunoSEQ multiplex PCR, while TCRdb's copy carries only in-frame clones and drops some. The sample lists millions of clones; about 95% were seen once. Source material: naive CD8+ T cells sorted from blood. These TCRs come from a man between 18 and 35 years old in good health. The conserved cysteine and the conserved F or W are not part of the CDR3 here. Each record gives: V gene, J gene, CDR3 protein.

TRBV4-1	TRBJ2-7	ASSQAASGFSYEQY
TRBV5-8	TRBJ2-5	ASSLVGSWLEETQY
TRBV14	TRBJ2-5	ASSQRLAGIGETQY
TRBV11-2	TRBJ1-2	ASSLVRGQDYGYT
TRBV7-8	TRBJ1-2	ASSSLDRPNYGYT
TRBV2	TRBJ2-3	ASTTGQGRDTQY
TRBV29-1	TRBJ2-5	SVGLAGGPYQETQY
TRBV6-1	TRBJ1-4	ASSTPDRGEKLF
TRBV4-2	TRBJ1-1	ASSPGGGTEAF
TRBV5-1	TRBJ2-3	ASSLGGAGVLRTDTQY
TRBV29-1	TRBJ2-5	SVEGGSLQETQY
TRBV30	TRBJ2-1	AWAAVSYNEQF
TRBV4-3	TRBJ2-1	ASSQDGGRYNEQF
TRBV6-5	TRBJ1-1	ASSYGGEAF
TRBV27	TRBJ1-3	ASSLGGGAGNTIY
TRBV30	TRBJ2-3	AWNSREGRDTQY
TRBV6-5	TRBJ2-7	ASSYSSAGASYEQY
TRBV2	TRBJ2-7	AGSVGQGSHEQY
TRBV4-2	TRBJ2-5	ASSQRLQETQY
TRBV29-1	TRBJ2-1	SVETDQYRNEQF
TRBV28	TRBJ2-7	ASRGGFYEQY
TRBV4-3	TRBJ2-3	ASSQEAFTDTQY
TRBV5-1	TRBJ2-2	ASSFKWEANTGELF
TRBV4-1	TRBJ2-2	ASSFDSGELF
TRBV7-9	TRBJ2-1	ASSYKREANDEQF
TRBV13	TRBJ2-4	ASSPGQQLIQY
TRBV30	TRBJ1-1	AWTGQMNTEAF
TRBV5-1	TRBJ2-2	ASSLTGGGTGELF
TRBV18	TRBJ2-2	ASSPSSGNTGELF
TRBV7-9	TRBJ1-3	ASSPTGKLSGNTIY
TRBV6-5	TRBJ1-2	ASSYSQGSYGYT
TRBV11-3	TRBJ2-1	ASSIYGGANNEQF
TRBV27	TRBJ1-5	ASSLDRGNQPQH
TRBV12-5	TRBJ1-5	ASGLAGGDSNQPQH
TRBV19	TRBJ2-7	ASSIAGMTYEQY
TRBV6-5	TRBJ2-3	ASSYAASTDTQY
TRBV5-1	TRBJ1-2	ASSLRVGYGYT